The 29 T cell receptor beta chains given below trace back to one sample, sequenced in a study of blood T cell repertoires in COVID-19. The protocol was immunoSEQ multiplex PCR, while the TCRdb copy is restricted to in-frame clones and leaves out a portion. The data contain hundreds of thousands of clones, roughly 89% of them singletons. Sequencing input: PBMCs or T cells enriched from blood (not recorded which). Receptor source: a woman younger than 45 who had recovered from COVID-19.

The chain recombines TRBV7-6 with TRBJ2-3; TRBD2 agrees at 14 bases. CDR3 length: 18 amino acids. The V and J ends lost 4 bases and 0 bases, in that order; junction bases with no gene match: 6. Germline CDR1 reads SGHVS; CDR2 reads FNYEAQ. CDR3 coding DNA: TGTGCCAGCAGCTCGGGACTAGCGGGAGACATTAGCACAGATACGCAGTATTTT. As protein: CASSSGLAGDISTDTQYF.

The rearrangement links TRBV7-9 to TRBJ2-1; 8 nucleotides align to TRBD2. V trimming: 1 base; J trimming: 5 bases; junction bases outside the gene matches: 10. The CDR3 sequence is 17 residues long. Germline V lookup: CDR1 SEHNR, CDR2 FQNEAQ (reference sequence). CDR3 protein: CASSLGAGGFVHNEQFF. CDR3 nucleotide sequence: TGTGCCAGCAGCTTAGGGGCGGGAGGATTCGTCCACAATGAGCAGTTCTTC. Full variable domain (rest looked up from reference TRBV7-9 and TRBJ2-1): DTGVSQNPRHKITKRGQNVTFRCDPISEHNRLYWYRQTLGQGPEFLTYFQNEAQLEKSRLLSDRFSAERPKGSFSTLEIQRTEQGDSAMYLCASSLGAGGFVHNEQFFGPGTRLTVL.

This clone was found a few times. The rearrangement joins TRBV19 to TRBJ1-2; tentative D call: TRBD1 (5 bases). Trimming pared 3 bases from V and 7 bases from J, leaving 6 bases between. In germline, CDR1 is LNHDA, CDR2 SQIVND (reference sequence). The CDR3 length is 11 residues. CDR3: CASSITGGYTF. CDR3 sequence (DNA): TGTGCCAGTAGTATTACAGGTGGCTACACCTTC.

The J gene is TRBJ2-1, the V gene TRBV5-1, with TRBD2 identical over 12 bases. From germline, CDR1 is SGHRS and CDR2 YFSETQ. Trimming at V came to 4 bases and at J to 10 bases, leaving 12 bases not matched to a gene. The CDR3 runs 16 residues. This chain's CDR3 is CASSVSSGRASKEQFF. CDR3 DNA sequence: TGCGCCAGCAGCGTATCTAGCGGGAGGGCCTCCAAAGAGCAGTTCTTC.

The rearrangement links TRBV11-2 to TRBJ1-1; D unclear. Trimming removed 5 bases at V and 3 bases at J, with 16 bases between. This CDR3 is 15 amino acids long. Germline lookup yields CDR1 SGHAT and CDR2 FQNNGV. CDR3 DNA sequence: TGTGCCAGCAGCCCCTCCCGCGGTGATGACACTGAAGCTTTCTTT. Translated: CASSPSRGDDTEAFF.

The V gene is TRBV11-1, the J gene TRBJ2-7; 9 positions agree with TRBD2. This CDR3 is 14 amino acids long. V dropped 3 bases and J dropped 4; count of bases not matched to a gene: 4. Germline CDR1 and CDR2: SGHAT and FQDESV (reference sequence). The CDR3 DNA sequence: TGTGCCAGCAGCTTGACTAGCGGACCTTACGAGCAGTACTTC. Translated, it gives CASSLTSGPYEQYF.

The chain joins TRBV9 to TRBJ2-1, with 10 positions matching TRBD2. V trimming: 4 bases; J trimming: 4 bases; junction bases outside the gene matches: 8. The V gene's germline CDR1 is SGDLS and CDR2 YYNGEE. The CDR3 spans 16 residues. Here the CDR3 DNA reads TGTGCCAGCAGCTCCCGGACTAGCGGACCTTACAATGAGCAGTTCTTC. Translating it yields CASSSRTSGPYNEQFF.

V is TRBV6-6 and J is TRBJ2-1; 7 bases agree with TRBD1. This CDR3 is built from 16 residues. CDR1 MNHNY and CDR2 SVGAGI come from the germline V gene (reference sequence). J gave up 4 bases and V 2 bases, and 8 bases lay outside the gene matches. This CDR3 is CASSYPDRDGYNEQFF. Written as DNA, the CDR3 is TGTGCCAGCAGTTACCCTGACAGGGACGGGTACAATGAGCAGTTCTTC.

V gene TRBV6-5 combines with J gene TRBJ2-7; the D gene is possibly TRBD1 (5 bases). Trimming shortened V by 2 bases and J by 0 bases, and 8 bases separated the two germline ends. CDR3 length equals 14 residues. Germline loops: CDR1 MNHEY, CDR2 SVGAGI. This chain's CDR3 is CASSYGADSYEQYF. DNA for the CDR3: TGTGCCAGCAGTTACGGGGCGGACTCCTACGAGCAGTACTTC.

The rearrangement joins TRBV6-5 to TRBJ2-7; TRBD2 matches at 7 bases. V shed 9 bases, J shed 6 bases, and the junction held 14 bases outside the gene matches. The CDR3 has 14 amino acids. CDR1 and CDR2 (germline): MNHEY, SVGAGI. The CDR3, as DNA: TGTGCCAGTCAAAGTTCGGCGGGAGCTTTCGAGCAGTACTTC. It translates to CASQSSAGAFEQYF.

This chain uses TRBV19 with TRBJ2-1, with D tentatively TRBD2 (5 bases). Germline-derived CDR1 and CDR2 are LNHDA and SQIVND (reference sequence). CDR3 length: 14 residues. V was cut by 4 bases and J by 8 bases, with 15 bases left in between. CDR3 residues: CASSRVGILYEQFF. CDR3 in DNA: TGTGCCAGTAGTAGGGTCGGGATTCTCTATGAGCAGTTCTTC.

The chain employs TRBV4-1 and TRBJ2-1; D is possibly TRBD2 (5 bases). Germline CDR1 reads MGHRA; CDR2 reads YSYEKL. The V gene lost 0 bases and the J gene lost 8 bases, with 17 bases spanning the gap. There are 16 residues in the CDR3. The CDR3 nucleotides read TGCGCCAGCAGCCAAGATCGAGGCGCGGGTTTTGATGAGCAGTTCTTC. Protein sequence: CASSQDRGAGFDEQFF.

The J gene is TRBJ1-1, the V gene TRBV7-9; perhaps TRBD1 as D (5 bases). V lost 8 bases and J lost 3, with 16 bases in between. The CDR3 contains 14 residues. From germline, CDR1 is SEHNR and CDR2 FQNEAQ (reference sequence). CDR3: CASRIGDYDTEAFF. As DNA, the CDR3 is TGTGCCAGCCGAATAGGGGATTACGACACTGAAGCTTTCTTT.

The V gene is TRBV6-5, the J gene TRBJ1-5; D unresolved. The CDR3 contains 14 residues. Germline-derived CDR1 and CDR2 are MNHEY and SVGAGI. Trimming removed 0 bases from V and 6 bases from J, with 9 bases in between. Here the CDR3 reads CASSYSNTAQPQHF. CDR3 bases: TGTGCCAGCAGTTACTCGAACACAGCTCAGCCCCAGCATTTT.

V and J are TRBV7-2 and TRBJ1-4; 7 positions match TRBD1. The trim removed 5 bases at V and 8 bases at J, leaving 8 bases unmatched. Germline CDR1 is SGHTA and CDR2 is FQGNSA. The CDR3 extends over 14 amino acids. As DNA, the CDR3 is TGTGCCAGCAGCCCGGAGGGGGCGCGAGAAAAACTGTTTTTT. Translation gives CASSPEGAREKLFF.

The CDR3 nucleotides are TGTGCCAGCAGCTTGGCGGCGGGAACTGAGCAGTTCTTC. This translates into CASSLAAGTEQFF. The genes are TRBV5-4 and TRBJ2-1; D is perhaps TRBD2 (6 bases). CDR3 size: 13 residues. V lost 0 bases and J lost 9, with 10 bases in between. Germline V gene sequence: CDR1 SGHNT, CDR2 YYREEE (reference sequence).

CDR3 bases: TGTGCCAGCAGCCAAGACGTAAAGGGCGGGAGAAGGGACATTCAGTACTTC. Protein: CASSQDVKGGRRDIQYF. V usage is TRBV14 and J usage is TRBJ2-4; 7 bases map to TRBD2. Germline values: CDR1 SGHDN, CDR2 FVKESK. V was pared by 0 bases and J by 8 bases, with 13 bases of the junction left unmatched. This CDR3 has 17 amino acids.

This sequence joins TRBV20-1 and TRBJ2-7; no firm D call. Trimming shortened V by 4 bases and J by 4 bases, and 8 bases separated the two germline ends. Germline CDR1 and CDR2: DFQATT and SNEGSKA (reference sequence). This CDR3 is 11 amino acids long. CDR3 DNA: TGCAGTGCTAACAGCCTGTACGAGCAGTACTTC. Its protein is CSANSLYEQYF.

This chain uses TRBV3-1 (or the pseudogene TRBV3-2) with TRBJ2-5, with 9 bases identical to TRBD2. Unmatched junction bases numbered 16, after V lost 5 bases and J lost 3 bases. Germline CDR1 is LGHDT and CDR2 is YNNKEL (reference sequence). The CDR3 is made up of 18 amino acids. Written as DNA, the CDR3 is TGTGCCAGCAGCTCAAGGGAGAAGACTAGCGGCCAAAAAGAGACCCAGTACTTC. Protein sequence: CASSSREKTSGQKETQYF.

A single count supports this clone. The J gene is TRBJ2-1, the V gene TRBV7-3; 8 nucleotides line up with TRBD2. CDR1 and CDR2 (germline): SGHTA, FQGTGA. The CDR3 totals 16 residues. The trim removed 5 bases at V and 0 bases at J, leaving 6 bases unmatched. CDR3 residues: CASSPSGYPSYNEQFF. The CDR3 DNA follows: TGTGCCAGCAGCCCTAGCGGGTACCCCTCCTACAATGAGCAGTTCTTC.

V gene TRBV5-1 combines with J gene TRBJ2-3, with no clear D. Germline CDR1 SGHRS, CDR2 YFSETQ. There are 16 residues in the CDR3. Trimming removed 0 bases at V and 0 bases at J, with 11 bases between. The CDR3 nucleotides read TGCGCCAGCAGCTTGGGCAGTACGTATAGCACAGATACGCAGTATTTT. It encodes CASSLGSTYSTDTQYF.

The rearrangement uses TRBV7-3 and TRBJ1-3, with D hard to call. Germline V lookup: CDR1 SGHTA, CDR2 FQGTGA. Trimming cost V 0 bases and J 4 bases, with 16 bases left between them. CDR3 size: 17 residues. The CDR3 DNA sequence: TGTGCCAGCAGCTTAACCCCTTCGGAGGGAGCGGGAAACACCATATATTTT. Translation gives CASSLTPSEGAGNTIYF.

This sequence joins TRBV24-1 and TRBJ2-6, with D uncertain. The CDR3 has 16 residues. Germline assignment: CDR1 KGHDR and CDR2 SFDVKD. Trimming cost V 3 bases and J 4 bases, with 12 bases left between them. The CDR3 sequence is CATSDPPGAGANVLTF. CDR3 DNA sequence: TGTGCCACCAGTGATCCTCCGGGTGCGGGGGCCAACGTCCTGACTTTC.

The chain uses TRBV5-6 and TRBJ1-1, with TRBD1 as a possible D gene (5 bases). Germline V CDR1 and CDR2: SGHDT, YYEEEE. The CDR3 loop spans 14 amino acids. Trimming removed 3 bases from V and 3 bases from J, with 12 bases in between. DNA of the CDR3: TGTGCCAGCAGCTGGGGACTGTTGTACACTGAAGCTTTCTTT. Translated, it gives CASSWGLLYTEAFF.

The gene calls are TRBV27 and TRBJ1-5; D gene unclear. With 6 bases removed from V and 2 bases from J, the gap between germline ends came to 14 bases. Germline V gene sequence: CDR1 MNHEY, CDR2 SMNVEV (reference sequence). The CDR3 contains 15 residues. The CDR3 DNA reads TGTGCCAGCAGCCATCGGAGGGAAGGCAATCAGCCCCAGCATTTT. Its translation: CASSHRREGNQPQHF.

This clone was picked up a small number of times. The V gene is TRBV27, the J gene TRBJ2-7; the D gene is possibly TRBD1 (5 bases). This CDR3 has 15 amino acids. Trimming shortened V by 5 bases and J by 4 bases, and 18 bases separated the two germline ends. Germline V gives CDR1 MNHEY, CDR2 SMNVEV (reference sequence). CDR3: CASSKGTVQAYEQYF. The CDR3 region has the DNA TGTGCCAGCAGTAAGGGAACGGTACAGGCGTACGAGCAGTACTTC.

The chain couples TRBV6-6 to TRBJ2-7; unclear D gene. The germline CDR1 and CDR2 sequences are MNHNY and SVGAGI (reference sequence). V lost 5 bases and J 3 bases, leaving 8 bases between the germline ends. This CDR3 region has 12 residues. For the CDR3, the DNA is TGTGCCAGCAGTACTGGAGTCTACGAGCAGTACTTC. Protein sequence: CASSTGVYEQYF.

V usage is TRBV6-1 and J usage is TRBJ2-7, with 8 bases aligning to TRBD2. V was pared by 6 bases and J by 1 base, with 17 bases of the junction left unmatched. CDR1 MNHNS and CDR2 SASEGT come from the germline V gene. The CDR3 sequence is 18 residues long. The CDR3 DNA follows: TGTGCCAGCAGAGAAAAGGCCGTGGGACTAGAAAAATCCTACGAGCAGTACTTC. Amino acids: CASREKAVGLEKSYEQYF.

In regard to this clone: One junction end disagrees with the germline gene, perhaps due to a read error. The chain links TRBV7-9 to TRBJ2-7; 14 bases fit TRBD2. The CDR3 extends over 17 amino acids. Germline assignment: CDR1 SEHNR and CDR2 FQNEAQ (reference sequence). The CDR3 region has the DNA TGTGCCAGCAGCCCTGGGACTAGCGGGAGCGATTTGGCCGAGGAGTACTTC. This encodes CASSPGTSGSDLAEEYF.